The clone carrying this T cell receptor beta chain was seen a single time. The data belong to a study of blood T cell repertoires in COVID-19. The overall study: Collection of acute and convalescent COVID-19 samples took place in the United States, Italy and Spain. PBMCs, B-cell-depleted T cells, or T cells were the source of the cDNA or gDNA that made up the material.

Sequencing was performed with immunoSEQ multiplex PCR; in TCRdb, only in-frame clones are kept and a portion is missing. The table shows roughly 200,000 clones, with roughly 87% occurring only once. Looked up from germline, CDR1 is SNHLY and CDR2 is FYNNEI. This CDR3 has 12 residues. With 6 bases clipped from V and 7 bases from J, the junction kept 6 bases outside the gene matches. The clonotype comes from a woman between 18 and 29 years old who had recovered from COVID-19. The sequenced sample was peripheral blood. The J gene is TRBJ2-7, the V gene TRBV2; 7 bases map to TRBD1. CDR3 loop: CASRPRGFEQYF. In nucleotides, the CDR3 is TGTGCCAGCAGACCCAGGGGGTTTGAGCAGTACTTC.